The rows below give T cell receptor beta chains drawn from one sample of a study of blood T cell repertoires in COVID-19. Sequencing was performed with immunoSEQ multiplex PCR; in TCRdb, only in-frame clones are kept and a portion is missing. Of a few hundred thousand clones in the sample, approximately 90% were seen once. The sequencing sample was made of PBMCs or T cells enriched from blood (not recorded which). These receptor sequences come from a woman in her fifties or sixties in a cohort exposed to, infected with or recovered from COVID-19 (not recorded which). Both conserved end residues are part of each CDR3. Fields, in order: V gene, D gene, clone size, J gene, CDR3 protein, CDR3 DNA. D genes are given only for firm matches. Clone size appears in some rows only: once, few, many, or a class for an expanded clone.

v_gene: TRBV5-6; d_gene: TRBD1; abundance: NA; j_gene: TRBJ1-2; CDR3aa: CASSSGQGFGYTF; CDR3nt: TGTGCCAGCAGCTCGGGACAGGGCTTTGGCTACACCTTC
v_gene: TRBV21-1; d_gene: NA; abundance: NA; j_gene: TRBJ2-1; CDR3aa: CASSKALGTLAGVAYNEQFF; CDR3nt: TGTGCCAGCAGCAAAGCGCTGGGGACCCTAGCGGGAGTAGCCTACAATGAGCAGTTCTTC
v_gene: TRBV9; d_gene: NA; abundance: NA; j_gene: TRBJ1-1; CDR3aa: CASSVEDRSEAFF; CDR3nt: TGTGCCAGCAGCGTAGAAGACAGGAGCGAAGCTTTCTTT
v_gene: TRBV18; d_gene: NA; abundance: NA; j_gene: TRBJ2-1; CDR3aa: CASSKDYSYNEQFF; CDR3nt: TGTGCCAGCTCTAAGGACTACTCCTACAATGAGCAGTTCTTC
v_gene: TRBV13; d_gene: TRBD1; abundance: NA; j_gene: TRBJ2-5; CDR3aa: CASSLRAGQGARRETQYF; CDR3nt: TGTGCCAGCAGCTTAAGAGCGGGACAGGGGGCAAGAAGGGAGACCCAGTACTTC
v_gene: TRBV19; d_gene: TRBD2; abundance: NA; j_gene: TRBJ2-1; CDR3aa: CASSIDRGFRTSGSLLFF; CDR3nt: TGTGCCAGTAGTATAGATCGGGGTTTTAGGACTAGCGGGAGTTTGCTCTTCTTC
v_gene: TRBV2; d_gene: NA; abundance: NA; j_gene: TRBJ2-5; CDR3aa: CASSDAGLGTQYF; CDR3nt: TGTGCCAGCAGTGACGCGGGTTTGGGGACCCAGTACTTC
v_gene: TRBV5-1; d_gene: TRBD1; abundance: once; j_gene: TRBJ1-5; CDR3aa: CASSLDDRGRQPQHF; CDR3nt: TGCGCCAGCAGCTTGGACGACAGGGGGCGACAGCCCCAGCATTTT
v_gene: TRBV11-2; d_gene: NA; abundance: once; j_gene: TRBJ2-1; CDR3aa: CASSSVMESAYNEQFF; CDR3nt: TGTGCCAGCAGCTCAGTTATGGAGTCGGCCTACAATGAGCAGTTCTTC
v_gene: TRBV5-5; d_gene: NA; abundance: many; j_gene: TRBJ1-6; CDR3aa: CASSNSGDSPLHF; CDR3nt: TGTGCCAGCAGCAACTCGGGAGATTCACCCCTCCACTTT
v_gene: TRBV2; d_gene: NA; abundance: NA; j_gene: TRBJ2-7; CDR3aa: CASSGVGAGAYEQYF; CDR3nt: TGTGCCAGCAGTGGGGTAGGGGCAGGGGCGTACGAGCAGTACTTC
v_gene: TRBV5-8; d_gene: TRBD1; abundance: NA; j_gene: TRBJ1-1; CDR3aa: CASSLWSTGGATTEAFF; CDR3nt: TGTGCCAGCAGCTTGTGGTCGACAGGGGGGGCTACCACTGAAGCTTTCTTT
v_gene: TRBV11-2; d_gene: TRBD1; abundance: NA; j_gene: TRBJ2-4; CDR3aa: CASSPPGTEQNIQYF; CDR3nt: TGTGCCAGCAGCCCCCCAGGGACAGAGCAAAACATTCAGTACTTC
v_gene: TRBV28; d_gene: TRBD2; abundance: NA; j_gene: TRBJ2-7; CDR3aa: CASINLGTSGISEQYF; CDR3nt: TGTGCCAGCATCAACCTCGGGACTAGCGGGATCAGCGAGCAGTACTTC
v_gene: TRBV4-2; d_gene: TRBD2; abundance: NA; j_gene: TRBJ2-2; CDR3aa: CASSQDFSTSGRRGYTGELFF; CDR3nt: TGTGCCAGCAGCCAAGATTTTTCGACTAGCGGGAGGAGGGGGTACACCGGGGAGCTGTTTTTT
v_gene: TRBV27; d_gene: NA; abundance: NA; j_gene: TRBJ2-7; CDR3aa: CASSYGSPSYEQYF; CDR3nt: TGTGCCAGCAGTTACGGGAGCCCCTCCTACGAGCAGTACTTC
v_gene: TRBV20-1; d_gene: NA; abundance: NA; j_gene: TRBJ2-7; CDR3aa: CSAYRVGEQYF; CDR3nt: TGCAGTGCTTACAGGGTCGGGGAGCAGTACTTC
v_gene: TRBV28; d_gene: NA; abundance: NA; j_gene: TRBJ1-2; CDR3aa: CASRSTGIYGYTF; CDR3nt: TGTGCCAGCAGGTCGACAGGAATATATGGCTACACCTTC
v_gene: TRBV28; d_gene: TRBD2; abundance: once; j_gene: TRBJ2-4; CDR3aa: CASSLVAGGAKNIQYF; CDR3nt: TGTGCCAGCAGTTTGGTAGCGGGCGGGGCCAAAAACATTCAGTACTTC
v_gene: TRBV5-1; d_gene: NA; abundance: NA; j_gene: TRBJ2-3; CDR3aa: CASSLDPTSADTQYF; CDR3nt: TGCGCCAGCAGCTTGGACCCTACCAGCGCAGATACGCAGTATTTT
v_gene: TRBV11-2; d_gene: NA; abundance: NA; j_gene: TRBJ1-2; CDR3aa: CASSLVLFSEGYTF; CDR3nt: TGTGCCAGCAGCTTGGTCTTGTTTTCGGAGGGCTACACCTTC
v_gene: TRBV30; d_gene: NA; abundance: NA; j_gene: TRBJ2-7; CDR3aa: CAWSVQGYEQYF; CDR3nt: TGTGCCTGGAGTGTACAGGGCTACGAGCAGTACTTC
v_gene: TRBV6-5; d_gene: NA; abundance: few; j_gene: TRBJ2-7; CDR3aa: CASSPPQGLEQYF; CDR3nt: TGTGCCAGCAGCCCGCCCCAGGGACTCGAGCAGTACTTC
v_gene: TRBV20-1; d_gene: NA; abundance: NA; j_gene: TRBJ2-7; CDR3aa: CSGLSAGEQYF; CDR3nt: TGCAGTGGACTCTCGGCGGGAGAGCAGTACTTC
v_gene: TRBV27; d_gene: TRBD1; abundance: few; j_gene: TRBJ2-7; CDR3aa: CASSLGGQGAFREQYF; CDR3nt: TGTGCCAGCAGTTTGGGGGGCCAGGGGGCGTTCCGCGAGCAGTACTTC
v_gene: TRBV11-3; d_gene: TRBD2; abundance: NA; j_gene: TRBJ2-1; CDR3aa: CASSQGKLAASSYNEQFF; CDR3nt: TGTGCCAGCAGCCAAGGGAAACTAGCGGCAAGCTCCTACAATGAGCAGTTCTTC
v_gene: TRBV7-9; d_gene: TRBD2; abundance: NA; j_gene: TRBJ2-1; CDR3aa: CASSLTGGSGREGNEQFF; CDR3nt: TGTGCCAGCAGCTTAACGGGAGGGAGCGGGAGGGAGGGCAATGAGCAGTTCTTC
v_gene: TRBV12-5; d_gene: NA; abundance: NA; j_gene: TRBJ1-2; CDR3aa: CASGLVIAGDHYGYTF; CDR3nt: TGTGCTAGTGGTTTGGTAATAGCAGGGGACCACTATGGCTACACCTTC
v_gene: TRBV5-1; d_gene: NA; abundance: once; j_gene: TRBJ1-2; CDR3aa: CASSLGETRSYTF; CDR3nt: TGCGCCAGCAGCTTGGGAGAGACCAGGAGCTACACCTTC
v_gene: TRBV7-2; d_gene: NA; abundance: NA; j_gene: TRBJ2-1; CDR3aa: CASSSSQRGNEQFF; CDR3nt: TGTGCCAGCAGCTCCAGCCAACGGGGGAATGAGCAGTTCTTC
v_gene: TRBV30; d_gene: NA; abundance: few; j_gene: TRBJ2-2; CDR3aa: CAWSAGRTLGNGELFF; CDR3nt: TGTGCCTGGAGTGCCGGAAGGACTCTCGGCAACGGGGAGCTGTTTTTT
v_gene: TRBV27; d_gene: TRBD1; abundance: NA; j_gene: TRBJ1-5; CDR3aa: CASSLGQGASNQPQHF; CDR3nt: TGTGCCAGCAGCCTTGGACAGGGGGCGAGCAATCAGCCCCAGCATTTT
v_gene: TRBV11-1; d_gene: NA; abundance: NA; j_gene: TRBJ2-7; CDR3aa: CASSLAESFSYEQYF; CDR3nt: TGTGCCAGCAGCTTAGCGGAGAGTTTCTCCTACGAGCAGTACTTC
v_gene: TRBV9; d_gene: NA; abundance: NA; j_gene: TRBJ2-7; CDR3aa: CASSSRGTPAYEQYF; CDR3nt: TGTGCCAGCAGCTCCCGCGGGACTCCAGCCTACGAGCAGTACTTC
v_gene: TRBV4-1; d_gene: TRBD1; abundance: NA; j_gene: TRBJ1-4; CDR3aa: CASSLTGTGIEKLFF; CDR3nt: TGCGCCAGCAGCCTCACCGGGACAGGGATTGAAAAACTGTTTTTT
v_gene: TRBV18; d_gene: NA; abundance: NA; j_gene: TRBJ2-5; CDR3aa: CASSPEAGYETQYF; CDR3nt: TGTGCCAGCTCTCCGGAGGCGGGATACGAGACCCAGTACTTC
v_gene: TRBV14; d_gene: NA; abundance: few; j_gene: TRBJ2-7; CDR3aa: CASSQVGGRGWQYF; CDR3nt: TGTGCCAGCAGCCAAGTTGGGGGCAGGGGCTGGCAGTACTTC
v_gene: TRBV7-9; d_gene: TRBD2; abundance: once; j_gene: TRBJ2-7; CDR3aa: CASSSVGTSGRPYEQYF; CDR3nt: TGTGCCAGCAGCTCTGTCGGGACTAGCGGCCGCCCCTACGAGCAGTACTTC
v_gene: TRBV13; d_gene: TRBD1; abundance: NA; j_gene: TRBJ1-3; CDR3aa: CASSFDRGFRNTIYF; CDR3nt: TGTGCCAGCAGCTTTGACAGGGGATTCAGAAACACCATATATTTT
v_gene: TRBV6-5; d_gene: NA; abundance: NA; j_gene: TRBJ1-4; CDR3aa: CASRQGSREKLFF; CDR3nt: TGTGCCAGCAGGCAGGGTTCGAGGGAAAAACTGTTTTTT
v_gene: TRBV3-1/TRBV3-2; d_gene: NA; abundance: NA; j_gene: TRBJ2-7; CDR3aa: CASSQVAVEQYF; CDR3nt: TGTGCCAGCAGCCAAGTAGCGGTCGAGCAGTACTTC
v_gene: TRBV6-2/TRBV6-3; d_gene: NA; abundance: NA; j_gene: TRBJ1-1; CDR3aa: CASSLALTGEAFF; CDR3nt: TGTGCCAGCAGTTTGGCATTAACAGGTGAAGCTTTCTTT
v_gene: TRBV28; d_gene: TRBD2; abundance: NA; j_gene: TRBJ2-5; CDR3aa: CASRLGTSDQETQYF; CDR3nt: TGTGCCAGTAGACTTGGGACTAGCGATCAAGAGACCCAGTACTTC
v_gene: TRBV27; d_gene: TRBD1; abundance: NA; j_gene: TRBJ1-2; CDR3aa: CASSLIGTAVWGYGYTF; CDR3nt: TGTGCCAGCAGTTTAATAGGGACAGCCGTTTGGGGCTATGGCTACACCTTC
v_gene: TRBV18; d_gene: NA; abundance: NA; j_gene: TRBJ2-2; CDR3aa: CASSPALANTGELFF; CDR3nt: TGTGCCAGCTCACCAGCACTAGCTAACACCGGGGAGCTGTTTTTT
v_gene: TRBV11-2; d_gene: TRBD1; abundance: NA; j_gene: TRBJ1-2; CDR3aa: CASSPWPTGGNNYGYTF; CDR3nt: TGTGCCAGCAGCCCATGGCCGACAGGGGGCAACAACTATGGCTACACCTTC
v_gene: TRBV9; d_gene: TRBD2; abundance: NA; j_gene: TRBJ2-3; CDR3aa: CASSVGTSGTDTQYF; CDR3nt: TGTGCCAGCAGCGTAGGCACTAGCGGCACAGATACGCAGTATTTT
v_gene: TRBV2; d_gene: NA; abundance: NA; j_gene: TRBJ2-3; CDR3aa: CASSEPQGSSTDTQYF; CDR3nt: TGTGCCAGCAGTGAACCACAGGGAAGCTCCACAGATACGCAGTATTTT
v_gene: TRBV28; d_gene: NA; abundance: NA; j_gene: TRBJ1-1; CDR3aa: CASSSIGVTEAFF; CDR3nt: TGTGCCAGCAGTTCAATCGGGGTGACTGAAGCTTTCTTT
v_gene: TRBV5-1; d_gene: NA; abundance: NA; j_gene: TRBJ1-1; CDR3aa: CASSSSIRQRPTEAFF; CDR3nt: TGCGCCAGCAGCTCGAGTATTAGACAGCGACCGACTGAAGCTTTCTTT
v_gene: TRBV5-4; d_gene: NA; abundance: NA; j_gene: TRBJ2-7; CDR3aa: CASSWGSGEQYF; CDR3nt: TGTGCCAGCAGCTGGGGATCGGGGGAGCAGTACTTC
v_gene: TRBV28; d_gene: NA; abundance: NA; j_gene: TRBJ1-3; CDR3aa: CASSFLIGGDGNTIYF; CDR3nt: TGTGCCAGCAGTTTCTTAATCGGAGGGGACGGAAACACCATATATTTT
v_gene: TRBV7-9; d_gene: TRBD1; abundance: NA; j_gene: TRBJ1-5; CDR3aa: CASSRTGANQPQHF; CDR3nt: TGTGCCAGCAGCCGGACAGGGGCTAATCAGCCCCAGCATTTT
v_gene: TRBV30; d_gene: TRBD2; abundance: NA; j_gene: TRBJ2-1; CDR3aa: CAWISMTSGRWEQFF; CDR3nt: TGTGCCTGGATCTCGATGACTAGCGGGAGGTGGGAGCAGTTCTTC
v_gene: TRBV29-1; d_gene: TRBD1; abundance: NA; j_gene: TRBJ1-2; CDR3aa: CSVAQGDYGYTF; CDR3nt: TGCAGCGTCGCCCAGGGGGACTATGGCTACACCTTC
v_gene: TRBV2; d_gene: TRBD1; abundance: NA; j_gene: TRBJ1-6; CDR3aa: CASSGQGYNSPLHF; CDR3nt: TGTGCCAGCAGCGGACAGGGCTATAATTCACCCCTCCACTTT
v_gene: TRBV21-1; d_gene: NA; abundance: NA; j_gene: TRBJ1-5; CDR3aa: CASNTLQGEDQPQHF; CDR3nt: TGTGCCAGCAACACCCTCCAGGGGGAGGATCAGCCCCAGCATTTT
v_gene: TRBV7-8; d_gene: NA; abundance: NA; j_gene: TRBJ2-5; CDR3aa: CASSLRGGKETQYF; CDR3nt: TGTGCCAGCAGCCTGAGGGGAGGAAAAGAGACCCAGTACTTC
v_gene: TRBV18; d_gene: TRBD1; abundance: NA; j_gene: TRBJ1-1; CDR3aa: CASSRLGQGSTEAFF; CDR3nt: TGTGCCAGCTCACGACTGGGACAGGGGTCCACTGAAGCTTTCTTT